This T cell receptor beta chain was identified during a study of OX40 agonist ivuxolimab in advanced cancers. Libraries were prepared by immunoSEQ multiplex PCR; TCRdb keeps only in-frame clonotypes and omits some of them. The sample gives about 90,000 clones, roughly 93% of which show up once; approximately 0.3% is in the top ten. The CDR3 totals 16 residues. V lost 7 bases, J lost 1 base, and 16 bases lay in between. The germline gives CDR1 SGHTA, CDR2 FQGNSA. The chain employs TRBV7-2 and TRBJ2-2; TRBD1 is a possible D gene (6 bases). The source was CD4+ or CD8+ T cells sorted from blood, collected in a trial of the OX40 agonist ivuxolimab. This clonotype originated in an adult with an advanced solid tumor such as melanoma, head and neck, liver or kidney cancer. CDR3 sequence: CASKPGWGLNTGELFF. The CDR3, as DNA: TGTGCCAGCAAACCCGGGTGGGGGCTGAACACCGGGGAGCTGTTTTTT.